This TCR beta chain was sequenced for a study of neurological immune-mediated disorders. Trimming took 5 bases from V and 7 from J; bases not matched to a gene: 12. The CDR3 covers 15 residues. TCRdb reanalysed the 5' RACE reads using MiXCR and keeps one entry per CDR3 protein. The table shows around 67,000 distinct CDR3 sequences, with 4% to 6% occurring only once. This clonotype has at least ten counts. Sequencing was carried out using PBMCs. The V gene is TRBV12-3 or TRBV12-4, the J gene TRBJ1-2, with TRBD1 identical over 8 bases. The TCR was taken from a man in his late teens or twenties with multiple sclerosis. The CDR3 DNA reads TGTGCCAGCAGTCCACAATCACAGGGGGTACTTGGCTACACCTTC. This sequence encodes CASSPQSQGVLGYTF.